This TCR beta chain comes out of a study of shared clonotypes between healthy human individuals. Study context: Per donor, CD8 memory used one plate, CD8 naive used two, CD4 memory used three and CD4 naive used three. The study's findings and limits: Shared clonotypes: about 5% naive CD4, about 3.5% naive CD8, less than 2.5% memory CD4, around 0.4% memory CD8. Rarefaction curves obtained for sorted subsets showed sequencing incomplete despite large depth.

It was around 190 ng DNA, 30,000 or so T cell genomes, that sorted-subset replicate PCRs used. Repertoires were generated with immunoSEQ multiplex PCR, while TCRdb's copy carries only in-frame clones and drops some. Altogether about 1 million clones are present, about 76% being singletons, with the ten largest covering approximately 1.5%. Germline V gene sequence: CDR1 SEHNR, CDR2 FQNEAQ (reference sequence). Trimming shortened V by 5 bases and J by 5 bases, and 18 bases separated the two germline ends. This CDR3 region has 15 residues. Comment on this clone: Its antigen is still unknown.

The sample consisted of memory CD4+ T cells sorted from blood. Subset specified: CD45RA-negative fraction. The sequence was collected from a man in his late teens or twenties in good health. This chain uses TRBV7-9 with TRBJ2-5, with D uncertain. CDR3 amino acids: CASSLRLQTRETQYF. CDR3 bases: TGTGCCAGCAGCCTCCGGCTGCAAACCCGGGAGACCCAGTACTTC.